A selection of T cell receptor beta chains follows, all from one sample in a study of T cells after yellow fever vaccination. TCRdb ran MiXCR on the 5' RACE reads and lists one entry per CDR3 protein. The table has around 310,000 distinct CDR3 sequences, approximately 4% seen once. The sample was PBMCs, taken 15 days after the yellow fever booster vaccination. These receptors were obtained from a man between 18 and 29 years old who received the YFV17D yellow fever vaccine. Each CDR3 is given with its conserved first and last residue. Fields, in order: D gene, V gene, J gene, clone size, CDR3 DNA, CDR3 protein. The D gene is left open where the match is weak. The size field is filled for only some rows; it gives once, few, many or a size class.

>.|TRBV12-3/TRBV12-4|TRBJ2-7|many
TGTGCCAGCAGTGCCGGGACGGCTACCTACGAGCAGTACTTC
CASSAGTATYEQYF
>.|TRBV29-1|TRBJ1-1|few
TGCAGCGTTGCCCCGGGCACTGAAGCTTTCTTT
CSVAPGTEAFF
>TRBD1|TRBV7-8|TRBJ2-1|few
TGTGCCAGCAGCTTGGGGACAGGCGAGCAGTTCTTC
CASSLGTGEQFF
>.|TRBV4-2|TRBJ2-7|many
TGTGCCAGCAGCCAAGAATACGCACCCTCTCTTTCCTACGAGCAGTACTTC
CASSQEYAPSLSYEQYF
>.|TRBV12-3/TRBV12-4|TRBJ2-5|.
TGTGCCAGCAGTTTAGCAGGGGGTGACGAGACCCAGTACTTC
CASSLAGGDETQYF
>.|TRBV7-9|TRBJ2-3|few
TGTGCCAGCAGCTTCGACAGTGCATCTAGCACAGATACGCAGTATTTT
CASSFDSASSTDTQYF
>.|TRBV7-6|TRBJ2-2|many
TGTGCCAGCAGCGAGCCCTCGGGCCCTACCGGGGAGCTGTTTTTT
CASSEPSGPTGELFF
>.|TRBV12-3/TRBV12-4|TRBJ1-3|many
TGTGCCAGCAGTATAGGGTTCTCTGGAAACACCATATATTTT
CASSIGFSGNTIYF
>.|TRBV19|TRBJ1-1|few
TGTGCCAGTAGTTCAACCCCTACGCCGTACACTGAAGCTTTCTTT
CASSSTPTPYTEAFF
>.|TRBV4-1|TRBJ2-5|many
TGCGCCAGCAGCCAGAGACAGTACCAAGAGACCCAGTACTTC
CASSQRQYQETQYF
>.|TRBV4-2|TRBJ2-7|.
TGTGCCAGCAGCCAAGGGTCAGGGAAGACCTACGAGCAGTACTTC
CASSQGSGKTYEQYF
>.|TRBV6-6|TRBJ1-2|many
TGTGCCAGCAGTTACGCCGGACAGAACTATGGCTACACCTTC
CASSYAGQNYGYTF
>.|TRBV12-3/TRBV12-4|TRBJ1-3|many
TGTGCCAGCACTAAGGGGAGCTCTGGAAACACCATATATTTT
CASTKGSSGNTIYF
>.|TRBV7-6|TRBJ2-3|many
TGTGCCAGCAGCCTACCCGCCAGCACTAGGGATGGCACAGATACGCAGTATTTT
CASSLPASTRDGTDTQYF
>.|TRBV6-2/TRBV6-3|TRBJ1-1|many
TGTGCCAGCAGTTCTCAGGGACGACACACTGAAGCTTTCTTT
CASSSQGRHTEAFF
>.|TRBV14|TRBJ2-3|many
TGTGCCAGCAGCCAAGATTGGGGGGCGTCGACAGATACGCAGTATTTT
CASSQDWGASTDTQYF
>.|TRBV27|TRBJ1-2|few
TGTGCCAGCAGTTTATCGGGGTCTGGCTACACCTTC
CASSLSGSGYTF
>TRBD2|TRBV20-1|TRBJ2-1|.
TGCAGTGCTAGTGGAAACGGGGGGGCAAATTTCTTC
CSASGNGGANFF
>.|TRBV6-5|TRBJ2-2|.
TGTGCCAGCAGTCCGTCCTTGGGTCCCGGGGAGCTGTTTTTT
CASSPSLGPGELFF
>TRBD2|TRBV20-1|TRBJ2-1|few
TGCAGTGCTAGAGGGATTAGCGGGGGGGCTTACAATGAGCAGTTCTTC
CSARGISGGAYNEQFF
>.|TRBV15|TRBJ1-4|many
TGTGCCACCAGCCCTCGTGTCCCCAATGGTGAAAAACTGTTTTTT
CATSPRVPNGEKLFF
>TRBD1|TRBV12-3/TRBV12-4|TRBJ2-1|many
TGTGCCAGCCGGGACAGGGGCCACAATGAGCAGTTCTTC
CASRDRGHNEQFF
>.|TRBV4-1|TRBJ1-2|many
TGCGCCAGCAGCAATCAGGGCAACTATGGCTACACCTTC
CASSNQGNYGYTF
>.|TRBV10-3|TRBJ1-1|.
TGTGCCATCAGTGAGCCGGTGAGCAGGTGGCGGACCACTGAAGCTTTCTTT
CAISEPVSRWRTTEAFF
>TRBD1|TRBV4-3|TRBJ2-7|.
TGCGCCAGCAGCCAAGATGGAAATTTTATAGGCGGGACAGGGGACCCCGAGCAGTACTTC
CASSQDGNFIGGTGDPEQYF
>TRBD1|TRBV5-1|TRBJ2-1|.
TGCGCCAGCAGCCCAAGGACAGGGGGATACAATGAGCAGTTCTTC
CASSPRTGGYNEQFF
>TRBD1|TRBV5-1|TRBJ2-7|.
TGCGCCAGCAGCACCGGACAGGACTCCTACGAGCAGTACTTC
CASSTGQDSYEQYF
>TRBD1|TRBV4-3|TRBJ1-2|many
TGCGCCAGCAGCCCAGACAGGGATCGTGGCTACACCTTC
CASSPDRDRGYTF
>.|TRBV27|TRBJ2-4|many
TGTGCCAGCAGTCCCCCAGGAGGCCTAGCCAAAAACATTCAGTACTTC
CASSPPGGLAKNIQYF
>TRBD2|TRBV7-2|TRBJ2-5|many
TGTGCCAGCAGCGGAGGACTAGCGGAAGAGACCCAGTACTTC
CASSGGLAEETQYF
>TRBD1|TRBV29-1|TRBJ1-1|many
TGCAGCGGATCCCAGGGGGCGGGGATGAACACTGAAGCTTTCTTT
CSGSQGAGMNTEAFF
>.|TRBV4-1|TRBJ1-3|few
TGCGCCAGCAGCCAAGATAAGGCCCTGCCTGGAAACACCATATATTTT
CASSQDKALPGNTIYF
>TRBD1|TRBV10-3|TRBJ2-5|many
TGTGCCATCAGTGCGGGACAGACTATCAGGGAGACCCAGTACTTC
CAISAGQTIRETQYF
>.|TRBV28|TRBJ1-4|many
TGTGCCAGCAGTTCCAGACAGGATGAAAAACTGTTTTTT
CASSSRQDEKLFF
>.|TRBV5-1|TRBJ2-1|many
TGCGCCAGCAGCACCGAGGGGGGGGCTCCGGATGAGCAGTTCTTC
CASSTEGGAPDEQFF
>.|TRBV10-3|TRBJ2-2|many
TGTGCCATCAGCCCTAGCTCCGTCACCGGGGAGCTGTTTTTT
CAISPSSVTGELFF
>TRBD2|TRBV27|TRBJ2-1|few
TGTGCCAGCAGAGGCGCGGGACTAGCGGGGGGGGGACTCTCCTACAATGAGCAGTTCTTC
CASRGAGLAGGGLSYNEQFF
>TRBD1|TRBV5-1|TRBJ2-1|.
TGCGCCAGCAGGACCGGGACAGGGGTCAATGAGCAGTTCTTC
CASRTGTGVNEQFF
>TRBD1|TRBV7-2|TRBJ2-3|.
TGTGCCAGCAGCCTTGACAGGGCCCGTACAGATACGCCGTATTTT
CASSLDRARTDTPYF
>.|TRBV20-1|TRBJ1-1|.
TGCAGTGCTAGAGTGTATCCAGGCAACACTGAAGCTTTCTTT
CSARVYPGNTEAFF
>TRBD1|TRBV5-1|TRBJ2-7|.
TGCGCCAGCAGCGTCGACAGGGGTCGCGAGCAGTACTTC
CASSVDRGREQYF
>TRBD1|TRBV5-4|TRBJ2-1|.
TGTGCCAGCAGCCGGAGACAGGGGGCCTACAATGAGCAGTTCTTC
CASSRRQGAYNEQFF
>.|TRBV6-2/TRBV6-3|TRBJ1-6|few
TGTGCCAGCAGTTACTCGGCAAAATTTTCACCCCTCCACTTT
CASSYSAKFSPLHF
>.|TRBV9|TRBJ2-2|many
TGTGCCAGCAGCACCCGAGGGAGAACGAACACCGGGGAGCTGTTTTTT
CASSTRGRTNTGELFF
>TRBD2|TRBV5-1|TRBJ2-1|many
TGCGCCAGCAGCTACGGGACTAGCGGGGGGGGCTACAATGAGCAGTTCTTC
CASSYGTSGGGYNEQFF
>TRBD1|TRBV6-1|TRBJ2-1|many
TGTGCCAGCAGTGAAGCGGAGGGGACAGGCTATGAGCAGTTCTTC
CASSEAEGTGYEQFF
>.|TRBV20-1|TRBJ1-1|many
TGCAGTGCTAGAGGGGGAGGCCTCCCCTTGAACACTGAAGCTTTCTTT
CSARGGGLPLNTEAFF
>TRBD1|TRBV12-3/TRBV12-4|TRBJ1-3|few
TGTGCCAGCAGCTCCGGGACAGGGCCAAGCTCTGGAAACACCATATATTTT
CASSSGTGPSSGNTIYF
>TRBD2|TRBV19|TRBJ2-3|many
TGTGCCAGTAAAGGGCTAGCGGGGGGGCCGCCAGATACGCAGTATTTT
CASKGLAGGPPDTQYF
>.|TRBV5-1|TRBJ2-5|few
TGCGCCAGCAGCTTGGTTCCTGGGTACCAAGAGACCCAGTACTTC
CASSLVPGYQETQYF
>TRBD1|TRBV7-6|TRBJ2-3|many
TGTGCCAGCAGCTTAGATGGGACAGGGATAACAGATACGCAGTATTTT
CASSLDGTGITDTQYF
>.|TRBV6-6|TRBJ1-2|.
TGTGCCAGCAGCGTTACGGGGTGGGAGAACTATGGCTACACCTTC
CASSVTGWENYGYTF